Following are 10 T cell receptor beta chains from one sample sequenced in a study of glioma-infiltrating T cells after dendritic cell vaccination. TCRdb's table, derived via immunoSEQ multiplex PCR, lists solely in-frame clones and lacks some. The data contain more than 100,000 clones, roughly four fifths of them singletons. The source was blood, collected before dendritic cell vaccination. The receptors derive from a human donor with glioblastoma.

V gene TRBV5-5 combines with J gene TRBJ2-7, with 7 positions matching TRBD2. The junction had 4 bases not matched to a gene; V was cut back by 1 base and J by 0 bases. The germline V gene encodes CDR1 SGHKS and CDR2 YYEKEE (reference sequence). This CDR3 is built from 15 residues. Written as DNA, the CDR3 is TGTGCCAGCAGCTTGAAGCCGGGGGGCTCCTACGAGCAGTACTTC. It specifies CASSLKPGGSYEQYF.

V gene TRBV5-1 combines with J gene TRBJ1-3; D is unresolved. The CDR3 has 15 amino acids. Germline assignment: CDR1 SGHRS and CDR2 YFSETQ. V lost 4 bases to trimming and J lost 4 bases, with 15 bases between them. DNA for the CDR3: TGCGCCAGCAGCCCACAGCGGCCAGGAGGAAACACCATATATTTT. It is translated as CASSPQRPGGNTIYF.

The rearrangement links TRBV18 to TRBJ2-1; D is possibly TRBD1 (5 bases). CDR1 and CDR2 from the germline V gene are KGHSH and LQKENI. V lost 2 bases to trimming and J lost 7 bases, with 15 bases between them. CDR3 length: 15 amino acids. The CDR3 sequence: CASSPGQQEGNEQFF. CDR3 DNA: TGTGCCAGCTCACCAGGTCAACAGGAAGGTAATGAGCAGTTCTTC.

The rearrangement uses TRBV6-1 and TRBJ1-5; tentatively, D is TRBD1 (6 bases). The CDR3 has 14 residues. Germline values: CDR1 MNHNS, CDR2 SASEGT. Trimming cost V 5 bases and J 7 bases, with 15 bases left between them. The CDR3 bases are TGTGCCAGCAGTCCCCGACAGGCGAGGCAGCCCCAGCATTTT. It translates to CASSPRQARQPQHF.

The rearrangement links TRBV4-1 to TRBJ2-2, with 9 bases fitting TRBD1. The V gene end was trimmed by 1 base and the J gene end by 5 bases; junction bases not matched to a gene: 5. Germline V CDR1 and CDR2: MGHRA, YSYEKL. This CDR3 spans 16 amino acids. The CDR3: CASSQGTGGATGELFF. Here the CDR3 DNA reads TGCGCCAGCAGCCAAGGCACAGGGGGCGCGACCGGGGAGCTGTTTTTT.

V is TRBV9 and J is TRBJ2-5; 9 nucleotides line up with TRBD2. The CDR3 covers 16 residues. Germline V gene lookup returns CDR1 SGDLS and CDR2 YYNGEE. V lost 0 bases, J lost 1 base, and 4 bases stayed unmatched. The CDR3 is CASSVAAAGGQETQYF. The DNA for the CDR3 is TGTGCCAGCAGCGTAGCGGCAGCGGGGGGCCAAGAGACCCAGTACTTC.

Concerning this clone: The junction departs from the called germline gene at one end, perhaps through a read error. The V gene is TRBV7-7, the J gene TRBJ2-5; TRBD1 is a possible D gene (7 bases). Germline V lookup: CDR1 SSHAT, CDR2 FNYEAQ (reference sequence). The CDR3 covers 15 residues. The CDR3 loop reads CASSYGQGDWETQYF. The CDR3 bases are TGTGCTAGCAGCTACGGTCAGGGGGACTGGGAGACCCAGTACTTC.

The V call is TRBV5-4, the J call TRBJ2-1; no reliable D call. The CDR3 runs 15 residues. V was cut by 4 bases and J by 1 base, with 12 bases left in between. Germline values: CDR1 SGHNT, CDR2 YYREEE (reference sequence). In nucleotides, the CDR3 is TGTGCCAGCAGCCACAGACACGATTCCTACAATGAGCAGTTCTTC. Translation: CASSHRHDSYNEQFF.

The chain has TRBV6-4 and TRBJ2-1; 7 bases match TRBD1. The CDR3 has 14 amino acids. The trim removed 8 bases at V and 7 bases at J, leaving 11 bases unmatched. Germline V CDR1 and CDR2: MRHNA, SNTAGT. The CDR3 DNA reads TGTGCCAGCGCCGACAGGGCCTCCGGGAATGAGCAGTTCTTC. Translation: CASADRASGNEQFF.

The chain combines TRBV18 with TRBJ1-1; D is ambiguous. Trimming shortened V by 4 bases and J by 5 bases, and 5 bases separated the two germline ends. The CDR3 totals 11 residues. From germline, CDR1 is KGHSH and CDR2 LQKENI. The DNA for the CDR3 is TGTGCCAGCTCACTCTTTACTGAAGCTTTCTTT. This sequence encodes CASSLFTEAFF.